A single sample is the source of the 8 T cell receptor beta chains below, sequenced in a study of cytomegalovirus exposure and HLA in healthy donors (dated 2017 in TCRdb). Library preparation was by the immunoSEQ multiplex PCR assay. The multiplex PCR relied on a mix of 60 forward primers for TCR Vbeta segments and 13 reverse primers for TCR Jbeta segments. Drawn from immuneACCESS, this table holds only the in-frame rearrangements with V and J called that TCRdb kept. Clones are partly lost; checked studies trace under half to an unresolved V gene and leave the rest unexplained. A total of approximately 100,000 clones appear in this sample, approximately 64% of them only once. Of the sample, 3.2% falls within the top ten clones. The specimen was PBMCs. The receptors come from a man aged 60-69 years in good health and CMV-seronegative.

Note on this clone: One junction end does not reproduce the germline sequence, and a read error may be involved. The J gene is TRBJ2-2, the V gene TRBV7-7; no clear D. The CDR3 runs to 13 residues. CDR1 SSHAT and CDR2 FNYEAQ come from the germline V gene (reference sequence). CDR3 amino acids: CASSFGGSGELFF. The CDR3 nucleotides are TGTGCTAGCAGCTTCGGCGGTTCCGGGGAGCTGTTTTTT.

V is TRBV18 and J is TRBJ2-1; the D gene is possibly TRBD2 (6 bases). V was trimmed by 2 bases and J by 15 bases, leaving 17 bases between them. Germline CDR1 and CDR2: KGHSH and LQKENI. This CDR3 comprises 13 residues. Here the CDR3 DNA reads TGTGCCAGCTCACCAACTTGGGACTTCTCACCGTTCTTC. Translating it yields CASSPTWDFSPFF.

This rearrangement joins TRBV11-2 to TRBJ2-3; D is perhaps TRBD2 (5 bases). Between the trimmed V and J ends, which lost 3 bases and 2 bases, there was a span of 9 bases. Germline CDR1 is SGHAT and CDR2 is FQNNGV. The CDR3 is 14 residues long. In DNA, the CDR3 is TGTGCCAGCAGCTTTTCGGGAAACACAGATACGCAGTATTTT. Its protein is CASSFSGNTDTQYF.

This chain joins TRBV27 and TRBJ2-2; perhaps TRBD1 as D (5 bases). This CDR3 is 16 amino acids long. Germline-derived CDR1 and CDR2 are MNHEY and SMNVEV (reference sequence). Between the trimmed V and J ends, which lost 0 bases and 4 bases, there was a span of 12 bases. DNA of the CDR3: TGTGCCAGCAGTTTATCCGGCAGGGTGGGCACCGGGGAGCTGTTTTTT. Amino acids: CASSLSGRVGTGELFF.

The chain has TRBV2 and TRBJ1-1; maybe TRBD1 (6 bases). This CDR3 contains 13 residues. Germline V gene sequence: CDR1 SNHLY, CDR2 FYNNEI. Deletions cut 8 bases from V and 3 bases from J, with 13 bases between. CDR3 in amino acids: CASGNRADTEAFF. CDR3 coding DNA: TGTGCCAGCGGAAACAGGGCTGACACTGAAGCTTTCTTT.

J is TRBJ2-2 and V is TRBV10-3; 7 bases map to TRBD2. The germline gives CDR1 ENHRY, CDR2 SYGVKD. J gave up 3 bases and V 4 bases, and 8 bases lay outside the gene matches. There are 16 residues in the CDR3. The CDR3 DNA reads TGTGCCATCAGTGGGGGGGGGAGTCCGGACACCGGGGAGCTGTTTTTT. Protein product: CAISGGGSPDTGELFF.

The gene calls are TRBV6-6 and TRBJ2-2; TRBD2 aligns across 11 bases. The V segment lost 5 bases and the J segment 1 base; nucleotides outside the gene matches: 3. CDR1 is MNHNY, CDR2 SVGAGI, per germline (reference sequence). The CDR3 loop spans 16 amino acids. The CDR3 region has the DNA TGTGCCAGCAGTATGACTAGCGGGGTGAACACCGGGGAGCTGTTTTTT. This codes for CASSMTSGVNTGELFF.

This clone was counted between two and nine times. The rearrangement links TRBV7-3 to TRBJ1-5; D is ambiguous. CDR3 size: 15 residues. The germline CDR1 and CDR2 sequences are SGHTA and FQGTGA. The ends were cut back, 5 bases at V and 3 bases at J, with 14 bases in the middle. CDR3: CASSPDGRHNQPQHF. The DNA of the CDR3 is TGTGCCAGCAGCCCGGACGGGAGACACAATCAGCCCCAGCATTTT.